These 6 T cell receptor beta chains came from one sample sequenced in a study of T-cell reconstitution after alpha-beta-depleted transplantation in children. The TCRbeta library was prepared with unique molecular identifiers. TCRdb redid the calling of the PCR reads with MiXCR, one entry per CDR3 protein. This table has 500,000 to 750,000 distinct CDR3 sequences, roughly 13% appearing once. The sample consisted of PBMCs, mostly from graft donor cells, taken 360 days after TCRalphabeta/CD19-depleted stem cell transplant. These receptor sequences come from a male patient younger than 18 who had a stem cell transplant for acute myeloid leukemia, so the T cells may come from the graft donor.

This clonotype was counted between two and nine times. The J gene is TRBJ2-7, the V gene TRBV4-3; TRBD1 matches 8 bases. V lost 0 bases, J lost 4 bases, and 5 bases stayed unmatched. Per germline, CDR1 LGHNA and CDR2 YSLEER. The CDR3 totals 15 residues. Written as DNA, the CDR3 is TGCGCCAGCAGCCAAGATAACAGGGGGGTTTACGAGCAGTACTTC. Translation gives CASSQDNRGVYEQYF.

The CDR3 DNA reads as TGTGCCAGCATCCTCGAGAGGGGGCGAGCGGAAAAACTGTTTTTT. Translating it yields CASILERGRAEKLFF. This chain joins TRBV28 and TRBJ1-4; 7 bases fit TRBD1. CDR1 and CDR2 from the germline V gene are MDHEN and SYDVKM. After removal of 7 bases from V and 8 bases from J, the junction contained 13 bases not matched to a gene. CDR3 size: 15 residues.

This rearrangement joins TRBV18 to TRBJ2-5; D ambiguous. V was pared by 1 base and J by 7 bases, with 4 bases between. The CDR3 has 11 residues. The germline V gene encodes CDR1 KGHSH and CDR2 LQKENI. The CDR3 DNA is TGTGCCAGCTCACCACAAACGACCCAGTACTTC. This encodes CASSPQTTQYF.

This clonotype was counted only a few times. The gene calls are TRBV12-3 or TRBV12-4 and TRBJ2-2, with D unclear. V was pared by 4 bases and J by 6 bases, with 6 bases between. The CDR3 consists of 12 residues. CDR3 DNA: TGTGCCAGCAGTTACGGCGCCGGGGAGCTGTTTTTT. It codes for CASSYGAGELFF.

J is TRBJ2-1 and V is TRBV11-2; 7 bases match TRBD1. Germline V gene sequence: CDR1 SGHAT, CDR2 FQNNGV. Trimming at V came to 5 bases and at J to 6 bases, leaving 13 bases not matched to a gene. This CDR3 contains 16 residues. CDR3 region: CASSGRDRVLGNEQFF. CDR3 bases: TGTGCCAGCAGCGGGCGAGACAGGGTCTTAGGCAATGAGCAGTTCTTC.

This clonotype was recorded a few times. This chain uses TRBV29-1 with TRBJ2-7, with 7 bases matching TRBD2. V lost 7 bases and J lost 6; bases outside the gene matches: 12. CDR1 and CDR2 (germline): SQVTM, ANQGSEA. CDR3 size: 13 residues. CDR3 protein: CSAIWDRGGEQYF. The CDR3 nucleotides are TGCAGCGCCATCTGGGACCGCGGGGGCGAGCAGTACTTC.